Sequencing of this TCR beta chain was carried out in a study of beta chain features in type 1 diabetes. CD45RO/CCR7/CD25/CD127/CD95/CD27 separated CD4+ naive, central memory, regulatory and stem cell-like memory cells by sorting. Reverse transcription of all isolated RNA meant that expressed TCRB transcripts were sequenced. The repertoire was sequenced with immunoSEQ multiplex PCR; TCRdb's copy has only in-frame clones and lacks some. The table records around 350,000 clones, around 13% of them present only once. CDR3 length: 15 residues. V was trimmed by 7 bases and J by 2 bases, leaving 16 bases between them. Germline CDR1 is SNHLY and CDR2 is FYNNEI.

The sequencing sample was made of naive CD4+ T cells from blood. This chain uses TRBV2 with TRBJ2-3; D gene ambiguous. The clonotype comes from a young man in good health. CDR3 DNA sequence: TGTGCCAGCACTAAAAGTCTGCCCTCCACAGATACGCAGTATTTT. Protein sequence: CASTKSLPSTDTQYF.